The TCR beta chain described here comes from a study of blood T cell repertoires in COVID-19. The CDR3 spans 14 residues. CDR1 is GTSNPN and CDR2 is SVGIG in the germline V gene (reference sequence). After removal of 3 bases from V and 6 bases from J, the junction contained 4 bases not matched to a gene. Clones were sequenced by immunoSEQ multiplex PCR, and TCRdb holds only the in-frame ones, with some missing. The sample records 200,000 or so clones, 65% to 90% being singletons. The chain employs TRBV30 and TRBJ2-2; TRBD1 aligns across 10 bases. The TCR sequence derives from a woman aged 40 to 49 with acute COVID-19. Sequencing was carried out using PBMCs or T cells enriched from blood (not recorded which). CDR3 sequence (DNA): TGTGCCTGGAGAGGGACAGGGGCCCCCGGGGAGCTGTTTTTT. Residues: CAWRGTGAPGELFF.